Sequencing of this T cell receptor (beta chain) was carried out in a study of blood T cells in healthy people across ages. Study conclusions and caveats: Nothing was known about donor CMV status, and this possibly confounded expanded clonotype changes. Greater diversity and more naive CD4+ cells were seen in long-lived donors than in aged donors. Per million T cells, TCR beta diversity dropped roughly linearly as age increased.

A second PCR of about 7 to 11 cycles used a sample-barcoded 5' primer and a J-beta primer mix. TCRdb called the 5' RACE reads again in MiXCR, with one record for every CDR3 protein. This sample has 800,000 or so distinct CDR3 sequences, with less than 80% found just once. This clonotype was observed a handful of times. The target antigen is unknown. One junction end disagrees with the germline gene, perhaps due to a read error. Per sample, no less than 5.5 micrograms of total RNA were extracted. From germline, CDR1 is SSHAT and CDR2 FNYEAQ (reference sequence). This CDR3 contains 13 residues. This sequence joins TRBV7-7 and TRBJ2-1; D is unresolved. What was sequenced was blood. The receptor's source is a man aged 25-45 years in good health. In nucleotides, the CDR3 is TGTGCTAGCAGCTTATCGGTAAACAATGAGCAGTTCTTC. Its translation is CASSLSVNNEQFF.